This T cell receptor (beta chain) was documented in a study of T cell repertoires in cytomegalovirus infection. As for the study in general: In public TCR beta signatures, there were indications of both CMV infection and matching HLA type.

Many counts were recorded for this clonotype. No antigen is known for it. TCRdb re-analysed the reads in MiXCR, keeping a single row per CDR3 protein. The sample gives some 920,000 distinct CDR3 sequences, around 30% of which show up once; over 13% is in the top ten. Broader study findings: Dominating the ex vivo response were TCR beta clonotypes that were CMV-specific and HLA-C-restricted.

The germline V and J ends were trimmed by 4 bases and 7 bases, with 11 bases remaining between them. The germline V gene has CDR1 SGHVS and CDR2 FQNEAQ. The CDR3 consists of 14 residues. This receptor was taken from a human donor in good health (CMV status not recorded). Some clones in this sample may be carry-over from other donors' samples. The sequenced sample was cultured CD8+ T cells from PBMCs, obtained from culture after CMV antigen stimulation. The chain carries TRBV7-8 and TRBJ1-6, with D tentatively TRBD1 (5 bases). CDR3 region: CASSSRDGNSPLHF. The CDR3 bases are TGTGCCAGCAGCTCCCGGGACGGGAATTCACCCCTCCACTTT.